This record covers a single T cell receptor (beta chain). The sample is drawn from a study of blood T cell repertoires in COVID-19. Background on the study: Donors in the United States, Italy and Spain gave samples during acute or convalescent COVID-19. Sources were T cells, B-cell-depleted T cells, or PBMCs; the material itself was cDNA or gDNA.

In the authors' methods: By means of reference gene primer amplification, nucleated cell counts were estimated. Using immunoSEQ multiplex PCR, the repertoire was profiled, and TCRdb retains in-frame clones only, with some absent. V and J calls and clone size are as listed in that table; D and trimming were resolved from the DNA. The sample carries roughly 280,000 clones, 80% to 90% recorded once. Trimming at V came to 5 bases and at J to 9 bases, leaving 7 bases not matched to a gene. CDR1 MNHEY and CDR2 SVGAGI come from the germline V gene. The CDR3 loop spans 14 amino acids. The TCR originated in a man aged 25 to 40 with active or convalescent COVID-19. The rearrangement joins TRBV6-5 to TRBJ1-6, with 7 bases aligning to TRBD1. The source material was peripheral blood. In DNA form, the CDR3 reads TGTGCCAGCAGTCACCCGGGACAGAGTTCACCCCTCCACTTT. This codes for CASSHPGQSSPLHF.